The subject of this entry is one TCR beta chain. V lost 4 bases to trimming and J lost 7 bases, with 8 bases between them. Germline loops: CDR1 SNHLY, CDR2 FYNNEI. The CDR3 is made up of 12 amino acids. This PCR relied on a set of 60 Vbeta primers and 13 Jbeta primers. Sequencing used immunoSEQ multiplex PCR; TCRdb keeps in-frame clones, though not all of them. The table lists over 130,000 clones, approximately 80% of them singletons. This entry comes from a study of cytomegalovirus exposure and HLA in healthy donors. Turning to the study itself: Within the Caucasian-associated ancestry cluster were around 81% of the approximately 400 genotyped donors.

This sequence originates from a man in his forties or fifties in good health and CMV-seronegative. The rearrangement joins TRBV2 to TRBJ2-1, with D possibly matching TRBD1 (5 bases). What was sequenced was PBMCs. CDR3 DNA: TGTGCCAGCAGTGCCCAGGGAAATGAGCAGTTCTTC. This encodes CASSAQGNEQFF.